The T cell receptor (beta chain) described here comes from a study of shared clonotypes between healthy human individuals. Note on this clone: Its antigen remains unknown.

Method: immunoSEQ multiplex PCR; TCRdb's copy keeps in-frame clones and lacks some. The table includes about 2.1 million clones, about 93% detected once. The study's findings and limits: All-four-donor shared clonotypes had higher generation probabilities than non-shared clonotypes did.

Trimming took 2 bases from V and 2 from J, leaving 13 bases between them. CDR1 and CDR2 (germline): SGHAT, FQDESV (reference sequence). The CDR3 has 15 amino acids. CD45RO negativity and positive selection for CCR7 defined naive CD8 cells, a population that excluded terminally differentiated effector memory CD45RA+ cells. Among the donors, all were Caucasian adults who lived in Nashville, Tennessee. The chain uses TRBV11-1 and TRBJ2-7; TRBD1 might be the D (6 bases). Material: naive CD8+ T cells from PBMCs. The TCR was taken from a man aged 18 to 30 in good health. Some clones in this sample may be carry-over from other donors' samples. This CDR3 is CASSLRARGAYEQYF. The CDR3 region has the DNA TGTGCCAGCAGCTTAAGAGCCAGGGGCGCCTACGAGCAGTACTTC.